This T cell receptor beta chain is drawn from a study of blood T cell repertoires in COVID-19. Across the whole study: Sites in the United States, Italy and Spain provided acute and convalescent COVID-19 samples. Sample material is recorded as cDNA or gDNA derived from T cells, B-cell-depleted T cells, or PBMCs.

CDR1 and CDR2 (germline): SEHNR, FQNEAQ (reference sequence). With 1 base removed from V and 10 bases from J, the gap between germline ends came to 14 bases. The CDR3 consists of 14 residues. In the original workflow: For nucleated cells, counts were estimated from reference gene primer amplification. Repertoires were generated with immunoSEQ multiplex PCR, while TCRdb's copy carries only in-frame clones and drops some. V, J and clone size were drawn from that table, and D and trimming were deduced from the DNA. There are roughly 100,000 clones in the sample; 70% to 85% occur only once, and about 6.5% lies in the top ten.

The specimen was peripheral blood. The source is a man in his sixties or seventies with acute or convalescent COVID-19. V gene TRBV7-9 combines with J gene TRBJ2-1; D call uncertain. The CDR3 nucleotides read TGTGCCAGCAGCTTAGTGGCCGACGGAGCGGAGCAGTTCTTC. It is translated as CASSLVADGAEQFF.